The subject of this entry is one T cell receptor beta chain. The entry originates in a study of T cells in localized non-small cell lung cancer. Germline CDR1 MNHGY, CDR2 SAAAGT. V dropped 5 bases and J dropped 4; count of bases not matched to a gene: 5. This CDR3 comprises 14 residues. Data came from immunoSEQ multiplex PCR; TCRdb stores just in-frame clones and leaves some out. The sample shows 2,000 to 2,500 clones, around 20% of them seen only once. The material sequenced was lung tumor tissue, taken before any cancer treatment. The TCR comes from a man aged 40-75 years with stage I lung adenocarcinoma. The chain combines TRBV6-8 with TRBJ2-5; 9 bases map to TRBD1. The CDR3 DNA is TGTGCCAGCAGTCCTACAGGGGGCCGAGAGACCCAGTACTTC. Translation: CASSPTGGRETQYF.